Each of the 30 T cell receptor beta chains below was sequenced from the same sample in a study of Graves' ophthalmopathy and Graves' hyperthyroidism. From RNA, the CDR3 regions of TCR beta chains were amplified and sequenced. After a first-round RT-PCR with HTBI primers, a second-round multiplex PCR was run. MiXCR was run by TCRdb on the multiplex PCR reads, yielding one entry per CDR3 protein. The table lists about 1.1 million distinct CDR3 sequences, approximately 35% of them singletons. The material sequenced was peripheral blood or thyroid tissue (not recorded which). Every receptor here comes from an adult man with Graves' hyperthyroidism.

The chain employs TRBV11-2 and TRBJ1-2, with TRBD1 matching 7 bases. The length of the CDR3 is 15 residues. The germline V gene has CDR1 SGHAT and CDR2 FQNNGV. V trimming: 5 bases; J trimming: 8 bases; junction bases outside the gene matches: 14. CDR3 loop: CASSLLARGQEGYTF. In DNA form, the CDR3 reads TGTGCCAGCAGCCTTCTCGCGAGGGGGCAAGAAGGCTACACCTTC. The full variable domain, in which reference TRBV11-2 and TRBJ1-2 provide the parts outside the CDR3, is EAGVAQSPRYKIIEKRQSVAFWCNPISGHATLYWYQQILGQGPKLLIQFQNNGVVDDSQLPKDRFSAERLKGVDSTLKIQPAKLEDSAVYLCASSLLARGQEGYTFGSGTRLTVV.

This clonotype has a count of ten or more. This chain joins TRBV4-3 and TRBJ1-1; perhaps TRBD1 as D (6 bases). V was shortened by 0 bases and J by 8 bases, with 16 bases between the two germline ends. Germline V gene sequence: CDR1 LGHNA, CDR2 YSLEER. This CDR3 has 15 residues. The CDR3 DNA is TGCGCCAGCAGCCAAGACGGGACATACCCTATCGAAGCTTTCTTT. Translating it yields CASSQDGTYPIEAFF.

This rearrangement joins TRBV7-2 to TRBJ2-2, with TRBD1 identical over 7 bases. CDR3 size: 15 residues. In germline, CDR1 is SGHTA, CDR2 FQGNSA. The junction had 9 bases not matched to a gene; V was cut back by 5 bases and J by 6 bases. As DNA, the CDR3 is TGTGCCAGCAGCCTTCGACAGGGCGGGCCCGGGGAGCTGTTTTTT. Its translation is CASSLRQGGPGELFF.

The gene calls are TRBV5-1 and TRBJ1-2; 10 positions match TRBD1. J gave up 8 bases and V 4 bases, and 8 bases lay outside the gene matches. CDR1 is SGHRS and CDR2 is YFSETQ in the germline V gene. CDR3 length: 14 amino acids. Here the CDR3 DNA reads TGCGCCAGCAGCCCACAAGGACAGGGGGTCGGCTACACCTTC. As protein: CASSPQGQGVGYTF.

This clonotype showed up many times. V and J are TRBV12-3 or TRBV12-4 and TRBJ2-5; TRBD1 agrees at 9 bases. This CDR3 has 14 amino acids. With 5 bases clipped from V and 5 bases from J, the junction kept 6 bases outside the gene matches. The DNA for the CDR3 is TGTGCCAGCAGTCCTACCGGGACAGGGGAGACCCAGTACTTC. Translated, it gives CASSPTGTGETQYF.

This clonotype was recorded at least ten times. This chain links TRBV24-1 with TRBJ1-2; unclear D gene. The CDR3 runs to 12 residues. Germline V gene lookup returns CDR1 KGHDR and CDR2 SFDVKD. V was trimmed by 1 base and J by 4 bases, leaving 3 bases between them. The CDR3 DNA reads TGTGCCACCAGTGATTTCGGCTATGGCTACACCTTC. As protein: CATSDFGYGYTF.

Many counts were recorded for this clonotype. The chain is built from TRBV20-1 and TRBJ2-7; D remains unclear. The germline V gene encodes CDR1 DFQATT and CDR2 SNEGSKA (reference sequence). The CDR3 covers 11 residues. The ends were cut back, 6 bases at V and 3 bases at J, with 9 bases in the middle. CDR3 sequence reads: CSAIDGYEQYF. The CDR3, as DNA: TGCAGTGCCATAGACGGCTACGAGCAGTACTTC.

The V gene is TRBV7-9, the J gene TRBJ2-2; D gene uncertain. V was pared by 5 bases and J by 9 bases, with 19 bases between. There are 15 residues in the CDR3. Looked up from germline, CDR1 is SEHNR and CDR2 is FQNEAQ (reference sequence). The CDR3 reads CASSPTRMILRELFF. The DNA for the CDR3 is TGTGCCAGCAGCCCCACCCGGATGATTCTACGGGAGCTGTTTTTT.

This clonotype showed up many times. The chain has TRBV20-1 and TRBJ2-5; no clear D gene. CDR3 length: 14 amino acids. V lost 1 base, J lost 5 bases, and 14 bases lay in between. The germline V gene has CDR1 DFQATT and CDR2 SNEGSKA (reference sequence). The chain's CDR3 is CSARGTSARETQYF. In DNA, the CDR3 is TGCAGTGCTAGAGGGACGTCGGCCAGGGAGACCCAGTACTTC.

This clonotype was seen repeatedly, ten times or more. The chain couples TRBV7-8 to TRBJ1-2, with TRBD1 identical over 7 bases. Germline V gene sequence: CDR1 SGHVS, CDR2 FQNEAQ. V lost 1 base to trimming and J lost 8 bases; unmatched junction nucleotides: 13. The CDR3 is made up of 16 amino acids. The CDR3 is CASSLGSGDSQGGYTF. In DNA, the CDR3 is TGTGCCAGCAGCTTAGGGTCAGGGGACAGCCAAGGCGGCTACACCTTC.

As for this clonotype: One end of the junction varies from germline; a read error may be responsible. CDR3 sequence (DNA): TGCAGTGCCGCAAGGACAACGAACACCAGGGAGCTGTTTTTT. The encoded protein is CSAARTTNTRELFF. The chain carries TRBV20-1 and TRBJ2-2; tentative D call: TRBD1 (5 bases). Per germline, CDR1 DFQATT and CDR2 SNEGSKA (reference sequence). This CDR3 spans 14 amino acids.

The genes are TRBV15 and TRBJ1-4; 7 bases line up with TRBD1. The CDR3 runs to 17 residues. V was pared by 1 base and J by 0 bases, with 5 bases of the junction left unmatched. The germline CDR1 and CDR2 sequences are LNHNV and YYDKDF (reference sequence). The DNA of the CDR3 is TGTGCCACCAGCAGAGGCTCCAGGGGGGCAACTAATGAAAAACTGTTTTTT. Translation gives CATSRGSRGATNEKLFF.

This chain connects TRBV7-8 to TRBJ1-5, with a tentative D call TRBD1 (6 bases). CDR3 length: 14 residues. V was trimmed by 5 bases and J by 6 bases, leaving 14 bases between them. The V gene's germline CDR1 is SGHVS and CDR2 FQNEAQ. CDR3 in DNA: TGTGCCAGCAGCCAAGACAGGCGGGTTCAGCCCCAGCATTTT. Encoded protein: CASSQDRRVQPQHF.

As to this clonotype: A much more abundant neighbour one base away suggests this may be a read error. The chain couples TRBV5-1 to TRBJ1-1, with a weak D call TRBD1 (6 bases). V shed 2 bases and J shed 1 base, with 9 bases lying between them. CDR1 SGHRS and CDR2 YFSETQ come from the germline V gene. The CDR3 totals 14 residues. The CDR3 here is CASSFPTGNTEAFF. CDR3 bases: TGCGCCAGCAGCTTCCCGACAGGGAACACTGAAGCTTTCTTT.

V usage is TRBV29-1 and J usage is TRBJ2-3; 8 bases fit TRBD1. The CDR3 consists of 12 residues. V dropped 5 bases and J dropped 6; count of bases not matched to a gene: 4. CDR1 is SQVTM and CDR2 is ANQGSEA in the germline V gene. CDR3 nucleotides: TGCAGCGTTAACAGGGGGGACGATACGCAGTATTTT. Its translation is CSVNRGDDTQYF.

The table lists this clonotype with many counts. This chain joins TRBV10-3 and TRBJ2-2, with D unresolved. Trimming removed 2 bases from V and 2 bases from J, with 9 bases in between. Per the germline V gene, CDR1 is ENHRY and CDR2 is SYGVKD. This CDR3 region has 15 residues. CDR3 sequence (DNA): TGTGCCATCAGTGAGGGAGTGGGAAACACCGGGGAGCTGTTTTTT. Its translation is CAISEGVGNTGELFF.

This clonotype was recorded a few times. The chain links TRBV20-1 to TRBJ2-5, with 13 bases identical to TRBD2. CDR1 is DFQATT and CDR2 is SNEGSKA in the germline V gene (reference sequence). With 0 bases clipped from V and 5 bases from J, the junction kept 15 bases outside the gene matches. The CDR3 covers 19 residues. The DNA of the CDR3 is TGCAGTGCTAGAGACTCGGGACGGATAGGACTAGCGGGAGCGGAGACCCAGTACTTC. Translated: CSARDSGRIGLAGAETQYF.

This chain joins TRBV14 and TRBJ2-5; D unresolved. The V end lost 1 base, the J end lost 4 bases, and 7 bases lay between the germline ends. The CDR3 has 13 amino acids. The germline V gene encodes CDR1 SGHDN and CDR2 FVKESK. DNA for the CDR3: TGTGCCAGCAGCCAAGTCGCCAGAGAGACCCAGTACTTC. Its protein product is CASSQVARETQYF.

The chain carries TRBV12-3 or TRBV12-4 and TRBJ1-2, with 7 bases identical to TRBD1. With V trimmed by 6 bases and J by 0 bases, 7 bases remained unmatched. The CDR3 spans 15 residues. This CDR3 reads CASRETGLTNYGYTF. The CDR3 bases are TGTGCCAGCAGAGAGACAGGGCTAACTAACTATGGCTACACCTTC.

In the case of this clonotype: This CDR3 fails to terminate in the conserved phenylalanine or tryptophan, so it likely reflects a read error. The limits of the CDR3 on the DNA are not certain, so only TCRdb's listed CDR3 is given. The chain uses TRBV7-2 and TRBJ2-5; TRBD2 is the table's D call and was not checked against the DNA. CDR1 SGHTA and CDR2 FQGNSA come from the germline V gene. The CDR3 totals 11 residues, both ends included. The CDR3 region is CASSRRKKGTS.

A few counts support this clonotype. The rearrangement uses TRBV12-3 or TRBV12-4 and TRBJ1-4; D is undetermined. The CDR3 has 15 residues. The V end lost 3 bases, the J end lost 8 bases, and 16 bases lay between the germline ends. For the CDR3, the DNA is TGTGCCAGCAGTTTTTGGGAAGCGGGAGTGGAAAAACTGTTTTTT. It translates to CASSFWEAGVEKLFF.

Many counts were recorded for this clonotype. The rearrangement links TRBV12-3 or TRBV12-4 to TRBJ1-5; D gene ambiguous. Trimming shortened V by 5 bases and J by 3 bases, and 14 bases separated the two germline ends. The CDR3 is 15 amino acids. The DNA of the CDR3 is TGTGCCAGCAGTGGAAGCCAGGAATTCAATCAGCCCCAGCATTTT. Translation: CASSGSQEFNQPQHF.

Notes on this clonotype: This may arise from a read error, as a much more abundant clone is one base away. The chain links TRBV2 to TRBJ2-7, with TRBD1 matching 9 bases. The germline CDR1 and CDR2 sequences are SNHLY and FYNNEI. The CDR3 runs to 14 residues. The CDR3 here is CAGRSGTGPYEQYF. DNA of the CDR3: TGTGCCGGCAGGTCCGGGACAGGGCCCTACGAGCAGTACTTC.

This rearrangement joins TRBV2 to TRBJ1-2; tentative D call: TRBD1 (6 bases). The CDR3 is 11 amino acids. CDR1 is SNHLY, CDR2 FYNNEI, per germline. Trimming stripped 7 bases from V and 8 bases from J, with 11 bases between. CDR3: CASIQGSGYTF. The DNA for the CDR3 is TGTGCCAGCATACAGGGAAGCGGCTACACCTTC.

In regard to this clonotype: A read error may produce the germline difference seen at one junction end. This chain links TRBV19 with TRBJ2-5; 7 bases map to TRBD1. Looked up from germline, CDR1 is LNHDA and CDR2 is SQIVND (reference sequence). The CDR3 extends over 17 amino acids. CDR3 nucleotides: TGTGCCAGTAGTCAACGAACCACCGACAGGGTGCAAGAGACCCGGTACTTC. This sequence encodes CASSQRTTDRVQETRYF.

The rearrangement uses TRBV12-3 or TRBV12-4 and TRBJ2-7; 9 bases agree with TRBD1. The CDR3 loop spans 16 amino acids. Trimming removed 5 bases from V and 3 bases from J; junction bases left unmatched: 11. CDR3 in amino acids: CASSPTAGTGFYEQYF. CDR3 sequence (DNA): TGTGCCAGCAGTCCGACCGCCGGGACAGGGTTCTACGAGCAGTACTTC.

The chain recombines TRBV20-1 with TRBJ1-4; 9 bases fit TRBD1. V shed 1 base, J shed 5 bases, and the junction held 5 bases outside the gene matches. This CDR3 spans 15 amino acids. CDR1 and CDR2 from the germline V gene are DFQATT and SNEGSKA (reference sequence). The CDR3 sequence is CSARAGQGENEKLFF. CDR3 nucleotides: TGCAGTGCTAGAGCGGGACAGGGCGAAAATGAAAAACTGTTTTTT.

This clonotype was counted at least ten times. This chain uses TRBV24-1 with TRBJ1-1, with TRBD1 matching 8 bases. CDR3 length: 14 amino acids. V lost 7 bases to trimming and J lost 6 bases; unmatched junction nucleotides: 9. Germline V gene data show CDR1 as KGHDR and CDR2 as SFDVKD. CDR3 sequence reads: CATSRTGSRAEAFF. The CDR3 DNA is TGTGCCACCAGCAGGACAGGGTCCCGCGCTGAAGCTTTCTTT.

This clonotype was recorded at least ten times. The gene calls are TRBV2 and TRBJ1-1; D possibly corresponds to TRBD1 (6 bases). CDR1 and CDR2 (germline): SNHLY, FYNNEI. Between the trimmed V and J ends, which lost 3 bases and 5 bases, there was a span of 16 bases. The CDR3 consists of 15 residues. In nucleotides, the CDR3 is TGTGCCAGCAGTGACCAACAGGGAATCGGTACTGAAGCTTTCTTT. This gives the protein CASSDQQGIGTEAFF.

For this clonotype: A much larger clone differs from this one at a single base, so this may be a read error. The genes are TRBV6-5 and TRBJ1-1; D unclear. This CDR3 region has 14 residues. The V gene's germline CDR1 is MNHEY and CDR2 SVGAGI. Between the trimmed V and J ends, which lost 8 bases and 9 bases, there was a span of 22 bases. DNA of the CDR3: TGTGCCAGCGGCCGACCGCGGGGAGTGGGAAAAGCTTTCTTT. Translating it yields CASGRPRGVGKAFF.